The rows below give T cell receptor beta chains drawn from one sample of a study of blood T cells in healthy people across ages. TCRdb redid the calling of the 5' RACE reads with MiXCR, one entry per CDR3 protein. The sample consists of about 970,000 distinct CDR3 sequences, about 51% of them appearing once. The sequenced material came from blood. The receptors here all came from a woman aged 60-75 years in good health. CDR3s include the opening cysteine and the closing phenylalanine or tryptophan. D genes are given only for firm matches. Size is omitted from some rows. Given values are once, few, many or a class for expanded clones.

D,size,V,J,DNA,CDR3
TRBD2,NA,TRBV27,TRBJ2-1,TGTGCCAGCAATCCACTCCTGACTAGCGGAGCTTACAATGAGCAGTTCTTC,CASNPLLTSGAYNEQFF
TRBD2,NA,TRBV4-2,TRBJ2-7,TGTGCCAGCAGCCAAGGCCTTGGGGGCGGGAGGACCTACAATGAGCAGTACTTC,CASSQGLGGGRTYNEQYF
NA,NA,TRBV20-1,TRBJ1-4,TGCAGTGCTAGACTCCTACCGGGACATTATGATGCAACTAATGAAAAACTGTTTTTT,CSARLLPGHYDATNEKLFF
NA,NA,TRBV7-2,TRBJ2-5,TGTGCCAGCAGCTCCCGGAGGACGGTTGGTGAGCAGTACTTC,CASSSRRTVGEQYF
TRBD1,NA,TRBV5-1,TRBJ1-5,TGCGCCAGCAGCTTGGGGGCAGGGGGTCAGCCCCAGCATTTT,CASSLGAGGQPQHF
NA,few,TRBV7-9,TRBJ2-5,TGTGCCAGCAGCAAAGCGGGCCAGACCCAAGAGACCCAGTACTTC,CASSKAGQTQETQYF
TRBD2,NA,TRBV12-3/TRBV12-4,TRBJ2-7,TGTGCCAGCAGTCCCTTTTATCGGCTAGCGGGAGGGTACTACGAGCAGTACTTC,CASSPFYRLAGGYYEQYF
NA,once,TRBV5-1,TRBJ2-3,TGCGCCAGCAGCTTGGTGTCTAGTAGCGATACGCAGTATTTT,CASSLVSSSDTQYF
NA,NA,TRBV7-8,TRBJ2-1,TGTGCCAGCAGCCTACGGGACTCGATTGCTTCCTACAATGAGCAGTTCTTC,CASSLRDSIASYNEQFF
NA,NA,TRBV11-2,TRBJ2-7,TGTGCCAGCAGCCTAGGAGGACCTCCTTTCTCGTACGAGCAGTACTTC,CASSLGGPPFSYEQYF